The 25 T cell receptor beta chains given below trace back to one sample, sequenced in a study of Tregs in tolerant kidney transplant recipients. Method: immunoSEQ multiplex PCR; TCRdb's copy keeps in-frame clones and lacks some. Of 84,000 or so clones listed, approximately 94% were seen once; the top ten hold roughly 1.7%. The nonmyeloablative bone marrow transplants came from related graft donors, with transient mixed chimerism. This specimen was CD4+ T cells from blood (PBMCs), taken 12 months after the transplant. Receptors originate from a human patient who received a combined kidney and bone marrow transplant. Certain T cells may be donor cells from the graft.

The chain joins TRBV14 to TRBJ2-3; weak D call: TRBD2 (6 bases). This CDR3 contains 15 residues. Germline V gene data show CDR1 as SGHDN and CDR2 as FVKESK. V was clipped by 1 base and J by 3 bases, with 11 bases between them. The CDR3 coding sequence is TGTGCCAGCAGCCAAGTTGGAGGGTTAACAGATACGCAGTATTTT. This codes for CASSQVGGLTDTQYF. The variable domain in full, with the rest retrieved from reference TRBV14 and TRBJ2-3, is EAGVTQFPSHSVIEKGQTVTLRCDPISGHDNLYWYRRVMGKEIKFLLHFVKESKQDESGMPNNRFLAERTGGTYSTLKVQPAELEDSGVYFCASSQVGGLTDTQYFGPGTRLTVL.

The chain uses TRBV7-8 and TRBJ2-7, with TRBD1 matching over 7 bases. Germline V gives CDR1 SGHVS, CDR2 FQNEAQ. V was clipped by 2 bases and J by 4 bases; unmatched bases: 8. This CDR3 spans 15 amino acids. The CDR3 loop is CASSLSKTGRYEQYF. The CDR3 coding sequence is TGTGCCAGCAGCTTATCCAAGACAGGGCGATACGAGCAGTACTTC.

This chain links TRBV11-2 with TRBJ1-6; no clear D. CDR3 length: 15 amino acids. Trimming cost V 2 bases and J 7 bases, with 12 bases left between them. The V gene's germline CDR1 is SGHAT and CDR2 FQNNGV. The CDR3 nucleotides read TGTGCCAGCAGCTTAAATGGAGGGAAGAATTCACCCCTCCACTTT. Translated: CASSLNGGKNSPLHF. Looking up the rest from reference TRBV11-2 and TRBJ1-6 gives the full variable domain: EAGVAQSPRYKIIEKRQSVAFWCNPISGHATLYWYQQILGQGPKLLIQFQNNGVVDDSQLPKDRFSAERLKGVDSTLKIQPAKLEDSAVYLCASSLNGGKNSPLHFGNGTRLTVT.

The rearrangement uses TRBV19 and TRBJ2-1, with 8 bases fitting TRBD2. CDR3 length equals 16 residues. CDR1 is LNHDA, CDR2 SQIVND, per germline (reference sequence). Losses at the gene ends were 7 bases for V and 3 bases for J; bases not matched to a gene: 11. This CDR3 reads CASKGSGGFLYNEQFF. The CDR3 DNA sequence: TGTGCCAGTAAGGGCTCGGGAGGGTTCCTCTACAATGAGCAGTTCTTC.

The count of this clone is one. V is TRBV2 and J is TRBJ1-2; the D gene is possibly TRBD1 (6 bases). CDR1 and CDR2 from the germline V gene are SNHLY and FYNNEI. Trimming cost V 2 bases and J 7 bases, with 14 bases left between them. CDR3 length: 14 amino acids. Here the CDR3 DNA reads TGTGCCAGCAGTGAATCAAGACAGGCTCTTGGCTACACCTTC. Its translation is CASSESRQALGYTF.

This rearrangement joins TRBV7-3 to TRBJ2-1, with TRBD2 identical over 10 bases. This CDR3 comprises 15 residues. Trimming cost V 1 base and J 8 bases; bases outside gene matches: 5. Germline V gene sequence: CDR1 SGHTA, CDR2 FQGTGA. The CDR3 sequence is CASSLKERGGDEQFF. DNA of the CDR3: TGTGCCAGCAGCTTAAAGGAGCGGGGGGGCGATGAGCAGTTCTTC.

The chain employs TRBV10-3 and TRBJ2-5, with TRBD2 matching 10 bases. Unmatched junction bases numbered 1, after V lost 8 bases and J lost 7 bases. This CDR3 comprises 11 residues. Germline V gene sequence: CDR1 ENHRY, CDR2 SYGVKD. CDR3 region: CAISSGGTQYF. DNA for the CDR3: TGTGCCATCTCTAGCGGGGGGACCCAGTACTTC.

This chain connects TRBV28 to TRBJ1-5, with a possible D match to TRBD1 (6 bases). Per the germline V gene, CDR1 is MDHEN and CDR2 is SYDVKM. Trimming cost V 4 bases and J 4 bases, with 17 bases left between them. The CDR3 contains 16 residues. The CDR3: CASSSPGTIGNQPQHF. The CDR3 nucleotides read TGTGCCAGCAGTTCCCCCGGGACAATCGGGAATCAGCCCCAGCATTTT. The variable domain in full, completed from reference TRBV28 and TRBJ1-5, reads DVKVTQSSRYLVKRTGEKVFLECVQDMDHENMFWYRQDPGLGLRLIYFSYDVKMKEKGDIPEGYSVSREKKERFSLILESASTNQTSMYLCASSSPGTIGNQPQHFGDGTRLSIL.

The genes are TRBV18 and TRBJ2-1; weak D call: TRBD1 (6 bases). The CDR3 has 19 amino acids. Trimming shortened V by 1 base and J by 1 base, and 20 bases separated the two germline ends. Germline CDR1 and CDR2: KGHSH and LQKENI. The CDR3, as DNA: TGTGCCAGCTCACCACATACCCCGAGCGCCAGGGGATCCTACAATGAGCAGTTCTTC. It translates to CASSPHTPSARGSYNEQFF.

This chain uses TRBV7-3 with TRBJ2-7, with 8 bases matching TRBD2. Trimming at V came to 5 bases and at J to 6 bases, leaving 6 bases not matched to a gene. In germline, CDR1 is SGHTA, CDR2 FQGTGA. CDR3 length equals 13 residues. CDR3 nucleotides: TGTGCCAGCAGCCAGACTAGCGCCGGCGAGCAGTACTTC. Its translation: CASSQTSAGEQYF.

The chain has TRBV5-8 and TRBJ1-2; weak D call: TRBD1 (6 bases). Germline V gene lookup returns CDR1 SGHTS and CDR2 YDEGEE. This CDR3 is built from 15 residues. V was shortened by 4 bases and J by 8 bases, with 21 bases between the two germline ends. DNA of the CDR3: TGTGCCAGCAGCGAACTCAGGGGAATTTCGGGGGGCTACACCTTC. The encoded protein is CASSELRGISGGYTF.

This chain joins TRBV9 and TRBJ2-1, with 12 bases matching TRBD2. V dropped 3 bases and J dropped 7; count of bases not matched to a gene: 8. The V gene's germline CDR1 is SGDLS and CDR2 YYNGEE. The CDR3 loop spans 16 amino acids. The DNA of the CDR3 is TGTGCCAGCAGCGGACAGACTAGCGGGAGTACTAATGAGCAGTTCTTC. It is translated as CASSGQTSGSTNEQFF.

The chain uses TRBV19 and TRBJ1-2, with a possible D match to TRBD1 (6 bases). The CDR3 extends over 15 amino acids. Germline V gene lookup returns CDR1 LNHDA and CDR2 SQIVND (reference sequence). The germline V and J ends were trimmed by 7 bases and 1 base, with 16 bases remaining between them. This chain's CDR3 is CASTGQPFFNYGYTF. In nucleotides, the CDR3 is TGTGCCAGTACTGGACAGCCTTTCTTTAACTATGGCTACACCTTC.

V usage is TRBV4-3 and J usage is TRBJ2-7, with 9 bases fitting TRBD1. The ends lost 3 bases at V and 3 bases at J; junction bases unmatched: 6. CDR1 and CDR2 from the germline V gene are LGHNA and YSLEER. This CDR3 is 15 amino acids long. The CDR3 DNA follows: TGCGCCAGCAGCCACGAGGGACAGGGATTCTACGAGCAGTACTTC. It codes for CASSHEGQGFYEQYF.

The chain uses TRBV7-8 and TRBJ1-3, with D perhaps TRBD1 (5 bases). CDR3 size: 14 residues. The V gene lost 4 bases and the J gene lost 4 bases, with 11 bases spanning the gap. Germline CDR1 reads SGHVS; CDR2 reads FQNEAQ. The CDR3 bases are TGTGCCAGCAGCTCAGGGTTCTCGGGAAACACCATATATTTT. Encoded protein: CASSSGFSGNTIYF.

The V gene is TRBV19, the J gene TRBJ2-2; D possibly corresponds to TRBD1 (6 bases). CDR1 is LNHDA and CDR2 is SQIVND in the germline V gene (reference sequence). This CDR3 comprises 17 residues. V was shortened by 2 bases and J by 4 bases, with 17 bases between the two germline ends. The CDR3 sequence is CASSILPTSGATGELFF. The CDR3 DNA is TGTGCCAGTAGTATATTGCCCACGTCAGGGGCCACCGGGGAGCTGTTTTTT. Full variable domain (outside the CDR3, taken from reference TRBV19 and TRBJ2-2): DGGITQSPKYLFRKEGQNVTLSCEQNLNHDAMYWYRQDPGQGLRLIYYSQIVNDFQKGDIAEGYSVSREKKESFPLTVTSAQKNPTAFYLCASSILPTSGATGELFFGEGSRLTVL.

To note about this clone: One junction end disagrees with the germline gene, perhaps due to a read error. This specimen includes other DNA sequences encoding the same CDR3. CDR3 sequence: CASIPGQGPYEQYF. The CDR3 bases are TGCGCCAGCATTCCGGGACAGGGACCCTACGAGCAGTACTTC. V gene TRBV6-1 combines with J gene TRBJ2-7; 9 bases map to TRBD1. The CDR3 is made up of 14 amino acids. The germline V gene has CDR1 MNHNS and CDR2 SASEGT.

V and J are TRBV19 and TRBJ2-3; D may be TRBD2 (5 bases). Germline lookup yields CDR1 LNHDA and CDR2 SQIVND (reference sequence). The CDR3 consists of 15 residues. The V and J ends lost 3 bases and 1 base respectively, with 11 bases between them. CDR3 amino acids: CASSIPGKGTDTQYF. CDR3 nucleotides: TGTGCCAGTAGTATCCCCGGGAAGGGCACAGATACGCAGTATTTT. Full variable domain (remainder filled in from reference TRBV19 and TRBJ2-3): DGGITQSPKYLFRKEGQNVTLSCEQNLNHDAMYWYRQDPGQGLRLIYYSQIVNDFQKGDIAEGYSVSREKKESFPLTVTSAQKNPTAFYLCASSIPGKGTDTQYFGPGTRLTVL.

V usage is TRBV5-1 and J usage is TRBJ2-1; 7 positions match TRBD1. Germline trimming cut 4 bases from V and 1 base from J; bases unmatched to any gene: 8. Germline-derived CDR1 and CDR2 are SGHRS and YFSETQ. The CDR3 loop spans 16 amino acids. CDR3 sequence reads: CASSRNPTGSYNEQFF. CDR3 nucleotide sequence: TGCGCCAGCAGCCGAAACCCGACAGGGTCCTACAATGAGCAGTTCTTC.

The chain recombines TRBV9 with TRBJ1-2; no clear D gene. This CDR3 is built from 13 residues. Trimming shortened V by 6 bases and J by 3 bases, and 12 bases separated the two germline ends. Germline V gene data show CDR1 as SGDLS and CDR2 as YYNGEE. The CDR3 loop is CASTLHKYYGYTF. Written as DNA, the CDR3 is TGTGCCAGCACCTTACACAAGTACTATGGCTACACCTTC.

The chain carries TRBV5-6 and TRBJ1-3; D is unclear. V was clipped by 2 bases and J by 2 bases, with 17 bases between them. The CDR3 has 17 amino acids. Per the germline V gene, CDR1 is SGHDT and CDR2 is YYEEEE. CDR3: CASSFRGEWHTGNTIYF. Written as DNA, the CDR3 is TGTGCCAGCAGCTTTAGAGGCGAGTGGCATACTGGAAACACCATATATTTT. The whole variable domain, filled in from reference TRBV5-6 and TRBJ1-3, reads DAGVTQSPTHLIKTRGQQVTLRCSPKSGHDTVSWYQQALGQGPQFIFQYYEEEERQRGNFPDRFSGHQFPNYSSELNVNALLLGDSALYLCASSFRGEWHTGNTIYFGEGSWLTVV.

V is TRBV4-2 and J is TRBJ2-7; D is possibly TRBD2 (6 bases). CDR3 length: 16 residues. The germline V gene has CDR1 LGHNA and CDR2 YNFKEQ. The germline V and J ends were trimmed by 0 bases and 2 bases, with 14 bases remaining between them. Here the CDR3 DNA reads TGTGCCAGCAGCCAAGATGGGAGCGGAGGGACCTACGAGCAGTACTTC. Protein: CASSQDGSGGTYEQYF.

The CDR3 sequence is CASSQFGVWNTGELFF. The CDR3 nucleotides are TGCGCCAGCAGCCAATTCGGGGTATGGAACACCGGGGAGCTGTTTTTT. This chain links TRBV4-3 with TRBJ2-2; possibly TRBD2 for D (5 bases). Germline CDR1 reads LGHNA; CDR2 reads YSLEER. V shed 2 bases and J shed 1 base, with 11 bases lying between them. This CDR3 has 16 amino acids.

This chain uses TRBV11-2 with TRBJ2-3, with TRBD2 matching 11 bases. This CDR3 has 16 residues. From germline, CDR1 is SGHAT and CDR2 FQNNGV. J lost 3 bases, V lost 8 bases, and 10 bases had no gene match. The CDR3 coding sequence is TGTGCCAGCGACTCCCTAGCGGGGGGCGGGACAGATACGCAGTATTTT. Residues: CASDSLAGGGTDTQYF. The variable domain in full, completed from reference TRBV11-2 and TRBJ2-3, reads EAGVAQSPRYKIIEKRQSVAFWCNPISGHATLYWYQQILGQGPKLLIQFQNNGVVDDSQLPKDRFSAERLKGVDSTLKIQPAKLEDSAVYLCASDSLAGGGTDTQYFGPGTRLTVL.

This chain uses TRBV29-1 with TRBJ1-1, with D possibly matching TRBD1 (6 bases). CDR3 length: 12 residues. Germline-derived CDR1 and CDR2 are SQVTM and ANQGSEA. The ends were cut back, 4 bases at V and 6 bases at J, with 12 bases in the middle. CDR3: CSVAGVPAEAFF. The CDR3 DNA is TGCAGCGTTGCAGGGGTCCCTGCTGAAGCTTTCTTT.